This TCR beta chain was recorded in a study of breast tumors, draining lymph nodes, adjacent tissues. General study findings and limits: The lymph node origin of tumor T cells was framed as consistent with a hypothesis, not demonstrated. Luminal-like breast cancer showed significantly greater tumor-nontumor repertoire similarity than basal-like breast cancer did.

The lymph nodes were axillary draining lymph nodes from breast cancer patients. TCRdb fed the multiplex PCR reads into MiXCR, producing one record per CDR3 protein. The sample has approximately 210,000 distinct CDR3 sequences, approximately 31% seen once. This clonotype was seen many times. No antigen is known for it. The CDR3 has 14 amino acids. V lost 6 bases to trimming and J lost 0 bases, with 11 bases between them. The J gene is TRBJ2-5, the V gene TRBV12-3 or TRBV12-4, with D unresolved. The material sequenced was axillary lymph node tissue. This TCR was recovered from a female donor with breast cancer. Some clones in this sample may be carry-over from other donors' samples. The CDR3 DNA follows: TGTGCCAGCAGGGCGGAGCCAAACCAAGAGACCCAGTACTTC. Encoded protein: CASRAEPNQETQYF.